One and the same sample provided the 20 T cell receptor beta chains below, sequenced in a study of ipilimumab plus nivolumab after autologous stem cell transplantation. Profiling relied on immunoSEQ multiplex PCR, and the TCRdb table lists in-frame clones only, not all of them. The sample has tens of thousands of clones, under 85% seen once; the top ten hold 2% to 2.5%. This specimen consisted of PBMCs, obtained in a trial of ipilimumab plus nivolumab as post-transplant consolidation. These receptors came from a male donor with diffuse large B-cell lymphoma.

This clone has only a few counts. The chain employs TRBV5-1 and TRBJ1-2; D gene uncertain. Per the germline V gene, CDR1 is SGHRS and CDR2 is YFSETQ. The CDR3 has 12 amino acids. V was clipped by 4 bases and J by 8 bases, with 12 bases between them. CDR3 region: CASSRDGKGYTF. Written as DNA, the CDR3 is TGCGCCAGCAGCCGCGACGGGAAGGGCTACACCTTC.

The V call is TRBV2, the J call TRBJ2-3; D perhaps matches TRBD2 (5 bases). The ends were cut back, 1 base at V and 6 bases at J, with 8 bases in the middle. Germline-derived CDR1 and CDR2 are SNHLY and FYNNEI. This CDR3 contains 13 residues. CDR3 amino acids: CASSEVSGDTQYF. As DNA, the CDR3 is TGTGCCAGCAGTGAAGTTTCGGGGGATACGCAGTATTTT.

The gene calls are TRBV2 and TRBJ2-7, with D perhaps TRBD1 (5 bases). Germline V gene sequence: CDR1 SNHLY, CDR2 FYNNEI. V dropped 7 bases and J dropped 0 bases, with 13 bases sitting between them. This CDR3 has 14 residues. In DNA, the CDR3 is TGTGCCAGCAAAGAGACAGCGAGCTCCTACGAGCAGTACTTC. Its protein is CASKETASSYEQYF.

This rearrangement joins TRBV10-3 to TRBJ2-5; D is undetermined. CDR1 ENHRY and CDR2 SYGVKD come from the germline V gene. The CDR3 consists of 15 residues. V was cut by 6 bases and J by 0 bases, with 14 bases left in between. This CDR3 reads CAISRSPADQETQYF. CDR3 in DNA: TGTGCCATCAGCCGATCCCCGGCGGACCAAGAGACCCAGTACTTC.

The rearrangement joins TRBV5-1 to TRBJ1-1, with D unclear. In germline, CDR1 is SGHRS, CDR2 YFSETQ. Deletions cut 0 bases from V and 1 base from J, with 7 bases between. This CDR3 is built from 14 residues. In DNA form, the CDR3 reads TGCGCCAGCAGCTTGGGTTTTCCGAACACTGAAGCTTTCTTT. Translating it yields CASSLGFPNTEAFF. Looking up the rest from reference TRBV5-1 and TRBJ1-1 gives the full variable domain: KAGVTQTPRYLIKTRGQQVTLSCSPISGHRSVSWYQQTPGQGLQFLFEYFSETQRNKGNFPGRFSGRQFSNSRSEMNVSTLELGDSALYLCASSLGFPNTEAFFGQGTRLTVV.

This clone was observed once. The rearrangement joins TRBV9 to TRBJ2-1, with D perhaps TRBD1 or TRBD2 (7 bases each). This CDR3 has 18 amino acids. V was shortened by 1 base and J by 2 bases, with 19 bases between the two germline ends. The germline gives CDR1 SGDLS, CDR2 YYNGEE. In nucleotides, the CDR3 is TGTGCCAGCAGCGTAACAGATTGGGGGGGGACAGCCTACAATGAGCAGTTCTTC. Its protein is CASSVTDWGGTAYNEQFF.

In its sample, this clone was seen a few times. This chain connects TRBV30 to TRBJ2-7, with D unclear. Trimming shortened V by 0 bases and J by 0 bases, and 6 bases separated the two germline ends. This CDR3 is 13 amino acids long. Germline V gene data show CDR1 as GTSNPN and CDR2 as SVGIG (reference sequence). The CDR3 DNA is TGTGCCTGGAGTGTACGGAGCTCCTACGAGCAGTACTTC. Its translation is CAWSVRSSYEQYF.

CDR3 DNA sequence: TGTGCCAGTACCGACAGGGAATATCAGCCCCAGCATTTT. It is translated as CASTDREYQPQHF. The rearrangement joins TRBV19 to TRBJ1-5; 7 positions match TRBD1. Germline V gene data show CDR1 as LNHDA and CDR2 as SQIVND (reference sequence). There are 13 residues in the CDR3. Trimming removed 7 bases from V and 5 bases from J; junction bases left unmatched: 5.

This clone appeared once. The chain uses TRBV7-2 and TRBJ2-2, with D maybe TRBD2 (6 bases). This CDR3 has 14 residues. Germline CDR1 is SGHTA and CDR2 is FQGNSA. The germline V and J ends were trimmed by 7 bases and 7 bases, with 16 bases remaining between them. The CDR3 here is CASTPGLPNGELFF. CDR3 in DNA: TGTGCCAGCACCCCGGGACTTCCTAACGGGGAGCTGTTTTTT. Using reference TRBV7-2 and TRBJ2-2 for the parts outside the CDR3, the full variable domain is GAGVSQSPSNKVTEKGKDVELRCDPISGHTALYWYRQSLGQGLEFLIYFQGNSAPDKSGLPSDRFSAERTGGSVSTLTIQRTQQEDSAVYLCASTPGLPNGELFFGEGSRLTVL.

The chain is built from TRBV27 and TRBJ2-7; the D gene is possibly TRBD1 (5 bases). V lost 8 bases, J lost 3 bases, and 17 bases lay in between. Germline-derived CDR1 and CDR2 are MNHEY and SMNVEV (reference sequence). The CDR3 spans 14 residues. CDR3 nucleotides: TGTGCCAGCCGCACAATGACAGTAAACTACGAGCAGTACTTC. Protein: CASRTMTVNYEQYF.

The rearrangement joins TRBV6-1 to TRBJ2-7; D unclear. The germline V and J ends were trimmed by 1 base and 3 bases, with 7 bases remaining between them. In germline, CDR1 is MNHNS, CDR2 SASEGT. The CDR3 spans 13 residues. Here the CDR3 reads CASSEGENYEQYF. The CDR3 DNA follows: TGTGCCAGCAGTGAAGGGGAAAACTACGAGCAGTACTTC.

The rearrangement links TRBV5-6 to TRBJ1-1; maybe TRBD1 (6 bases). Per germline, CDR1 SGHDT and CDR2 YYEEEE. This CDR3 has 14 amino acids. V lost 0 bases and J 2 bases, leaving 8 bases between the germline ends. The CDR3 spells CASSLVGGNTEAFF. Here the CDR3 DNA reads TGTGCCAGCAGCTTGGTCGGGGGCAACACTGAAGCTTTCTTT.

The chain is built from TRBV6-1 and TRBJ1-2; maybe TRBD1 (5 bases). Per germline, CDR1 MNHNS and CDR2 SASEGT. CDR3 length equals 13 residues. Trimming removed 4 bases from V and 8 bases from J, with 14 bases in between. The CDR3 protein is CASSGGLGRGYTF. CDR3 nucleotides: TGTGCCAGCAGTGGCGGCCTGGGACGAGGCTACACCTTC.

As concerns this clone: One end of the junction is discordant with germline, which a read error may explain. CDR3 region: CASSQDLKIPLF. CDR3 DNA: TGCGCCAGCAGCCAAGATTTGAAAATCCCGCTCTTC. This chain uses TRBV4-1 with TRBJ2-1, with D uncertain. This CDR3 is 12 amino acids long. CDR1 is MGHRA and CDR2 is YSYEKL in the germline V gene.

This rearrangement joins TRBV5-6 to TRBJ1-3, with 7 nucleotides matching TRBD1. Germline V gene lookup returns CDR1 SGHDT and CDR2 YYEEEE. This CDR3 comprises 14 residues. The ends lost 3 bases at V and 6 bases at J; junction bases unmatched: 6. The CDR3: CASSSSGQLNTIYF. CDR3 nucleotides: TGTGCCAGCAGCTCCTCGGGACAGCTAAACACCATATATTTT.

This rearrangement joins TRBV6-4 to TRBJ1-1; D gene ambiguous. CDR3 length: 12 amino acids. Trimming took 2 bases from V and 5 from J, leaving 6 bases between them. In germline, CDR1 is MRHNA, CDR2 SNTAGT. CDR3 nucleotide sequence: TGTGCCAGCAGTGACCGGGGAACTGAAGCTTTCTTT. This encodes CASSDRGTEAFF.

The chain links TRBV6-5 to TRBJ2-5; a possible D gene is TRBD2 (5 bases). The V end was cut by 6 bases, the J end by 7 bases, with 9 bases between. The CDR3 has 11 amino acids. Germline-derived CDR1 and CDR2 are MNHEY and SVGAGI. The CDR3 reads CASRAGGTQYF. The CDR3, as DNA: TGTGCCAGCAGAGCAGGAGGGACCCAGTACTTC.

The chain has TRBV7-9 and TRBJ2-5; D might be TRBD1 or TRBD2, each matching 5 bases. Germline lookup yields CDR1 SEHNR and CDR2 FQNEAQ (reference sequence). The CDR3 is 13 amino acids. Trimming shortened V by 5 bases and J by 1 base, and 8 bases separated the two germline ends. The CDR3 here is CASSPGAQETQYF. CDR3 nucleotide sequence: TGTGCCAGCAGCCCCGGGGCCCAAGAGACCCAGTACTTC.

CDR3: CASSLIAGISYEQYF. DNA of the CDR3: TGTGCCAGCAGTTTAATAGCTGGGATCTCCTACGAGCAGTACTTC. The rearrangement uses TRBV28 and TRBJ2-7; D uncertain. The CDR3 length is 15 residues. Germline V gene data show CDR1 as MDHEN and CDR2 as SYDVKM. V was pared by 2 bases and J by 0 bases, with 11 bases between.

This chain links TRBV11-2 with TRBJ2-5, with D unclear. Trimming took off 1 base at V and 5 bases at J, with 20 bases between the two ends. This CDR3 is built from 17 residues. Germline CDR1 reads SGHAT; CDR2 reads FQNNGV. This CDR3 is CASSLGVRGPVRETQYF. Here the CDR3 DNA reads TGTGCCAGCAGCTTAGGGGTTCGCGGACCGGTGAGGGAGACCCAGTACTTC.